This entry features one TCR beta chain sequence. Its antigen remains unidentified. The data were obtained in a study of cytomegalovirus exposure and HLA in healthy donors. The wider study: Researchers found that approximately 85% of around 400 genotyped donors fell within the Caucasian-associated ancestry cluster.

PCR amplification relied on 60 Vbeta primers (plus 13 Jbeta primers). As handled by the study authors: Later reanalysis found 60 million to 90 million unique TCR beta chains, some 10 million of them shared. Some clones are missing from TCRdb's copy, which holds only in-frame ones; the method was immunoSEQ multiplex PCR. The DNA was the basis for D and trimming; V, J and clone size are from that table. This repertoire comprises around 100,000 clones; its ten largest clones make up about 3.5%. Findings and limits, study-wide: Testing in vitro showed three CMV-associated chains specific for CMV antigens.

This CDR3 comprises 14 residues. CDR1 MNHEY and CDR2 SVGAGI come from the germline V gene. Material: PBMCs. The sequence was collected from a man between 40 and 49 years old in good health and CMV-seronegative. V and J are TRBV6-5 and TRBJ2-5, with TRBD1 matching over 9 bases. The J call is uncertain, as TRBJ2-7 better fits the DNA end. CDR3 in amino acids: CASSPGTGNYEQYF. The CDR3 DNA is TGTGCCAGCAGTCCTGGGACAGGGAACTACGAGCAGTACTTC.